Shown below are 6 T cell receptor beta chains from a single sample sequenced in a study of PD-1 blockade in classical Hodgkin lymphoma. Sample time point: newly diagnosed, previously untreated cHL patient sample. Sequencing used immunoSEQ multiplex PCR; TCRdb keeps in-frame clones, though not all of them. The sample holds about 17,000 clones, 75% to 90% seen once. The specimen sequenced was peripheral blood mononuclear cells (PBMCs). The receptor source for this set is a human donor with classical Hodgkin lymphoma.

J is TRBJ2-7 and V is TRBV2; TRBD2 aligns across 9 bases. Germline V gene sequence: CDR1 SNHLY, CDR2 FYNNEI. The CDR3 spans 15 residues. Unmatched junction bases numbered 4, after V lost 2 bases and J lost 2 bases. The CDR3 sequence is CASSELAGKAYEQYF. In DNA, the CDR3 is TGTGCCAGCAGTGAACTAGCGGGGAAGGCCTACGAGCAGTACTTC.

The CDR3 DNA reads as TGCAGCGCCTTACCGGGACAGGCGAACACTGAAGCTTTCTTT. This gives the protein CSALPGQANTEAFF. This chain connects TRBV29-1 to TRBJ1-1; 8 bases align to TRBD1. The V gene end was trimmed by 7 bases and the J gene end by 1 base; junction bases not matched to a gene: 8. The CDR3 loop spans 14 amino acids. Germline V gene lookup returns CDR1 SQVTM and CDR2 ANQGSEA.

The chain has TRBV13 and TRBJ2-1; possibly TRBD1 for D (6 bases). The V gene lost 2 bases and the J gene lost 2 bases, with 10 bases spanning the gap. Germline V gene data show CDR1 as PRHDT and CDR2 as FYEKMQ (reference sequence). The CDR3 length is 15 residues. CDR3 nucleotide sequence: TGTGCCAGCAGCTTATATGGGGGCGCCTACAATGAGCAGTTCTTC. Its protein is CASSLYGGAYNEQFF.

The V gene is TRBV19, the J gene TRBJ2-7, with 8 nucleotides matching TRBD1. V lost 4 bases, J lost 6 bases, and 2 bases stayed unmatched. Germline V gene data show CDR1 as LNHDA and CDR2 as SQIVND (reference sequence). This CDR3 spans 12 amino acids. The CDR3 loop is CASSRQGTEQYF. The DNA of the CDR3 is TGTGCCAGTAGTAGACAGGGGACCGAGCAGTACTTC.

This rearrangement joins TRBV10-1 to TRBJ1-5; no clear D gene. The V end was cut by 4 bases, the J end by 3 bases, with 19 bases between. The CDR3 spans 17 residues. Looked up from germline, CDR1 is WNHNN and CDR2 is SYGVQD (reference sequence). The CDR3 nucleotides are TGCGCCAGCAGTGGCAGTAGACGAAAACTACACAATCAGCCCCAGCATTTT. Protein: CASSGSRRKLHNQPQHF.

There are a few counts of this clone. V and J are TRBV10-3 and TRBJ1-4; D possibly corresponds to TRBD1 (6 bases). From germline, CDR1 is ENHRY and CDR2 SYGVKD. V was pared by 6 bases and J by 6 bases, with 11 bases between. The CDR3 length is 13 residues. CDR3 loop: CAIRDRGHEKLFF. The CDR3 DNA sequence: TGTGCCATCAGGGACAGAGGACATGAAAAACTGTTTTTT.